These 18 T cell receptor beta chains originate from one sample sequenced in a study of T-cell memory formation after mild COVID-19. TCRdb itself ran the 5' RACE reads through MiXCR, one entry per CDR3 protein. The data show some 180,000 distinct CDR3 sequences, about 18% seen once. The sequenced material came from PBMCs or a T cell subset sorted from them (not recorded which). These receptors were obtained from a young man who had mild COVID-19 (a few samples of this study predate the infection). Cell type and time point are not known.

V is TRBV3-1 and J is TRBJ2-3; D might be TRBD1 (6 bases). V lost 2 bases, J lost 0 bases, and 6 bases lay in between. Germline lookup yields CDR1 LGHDT and CDR2 YNNKEL (reference sequence). This CDR3 spans 14 amino acids. The CDR3 bases are TGTGCCAGCAGCCAAACAGGGAGCACAGATACGCAGTATTTT. This translates into CASSQTGSTDTQYF.

V gene TRBV5-1 combines with J gene TRBJ1-6; 7 bases agree with TRBD1. The CDR3 has 13 amino acids. The ends lost 6 bases at V and 3 bases at J; junction bases unmatched: 0. The V gene's germline CDR1 is SGHRS and CDR2 YFSETQ. The CDR3 protein is CASNRGYNSPLHF. CDR3 DNA sequence: TGCGCCAGCAACAGGGGCTATAATTCACCCCTCCACTTT.

This clonotype was recorded a few times. The V and J genes are TRBV12-3 or TRBV12-4 and TRBJ1-5; no clear D gene. The CDR3 is 13 residues long. Trimming shortened V by 3 bases and J by 4 bases, and 7 bases separated the two germline ends. In DNA form, the CDR3 reads TGTGCCAGCAGTTTCGGACTGAATCAGCCCCAGCATTTT. It encodes CASSFGLNQPQHF.

V and J are TRBV11-2 and TRBJ2-3; a possible D gene is TRBD2 (5 bases). There are 14 residues in the CDR3. Germline CDR1 SGHAT, CDR2 FQNNGV. V was trimmed by 1 base and J by 3 bases, leaving 8 bases between them. The CDR3 DNA is TGTGCCAGCAGCTTAGTCGGGGAAACAGATACGCAGTATTTT. It codes for CASSLVGETDTQYF.

The table lists this clonotype with a few counts. This chain links TRBV29-1 with TRBJ1-3, with D perhaps matching TRBD1 (5 bases). This CDR3 is 15 amino acids long. Trimming removed 8 bases at V and 0 bases at J, with 17 bases between. The germline gives CDR1 SQVTM, CDR2 ANQGSEA. The CDR3 DNA reads as TGCAGCCCGACTATGGGGGGAACCTCTGGAAACACCATATATTTT. This translates into CSPTMGGTSGNTIYF.

The rearrangement joins TRBV6-2 or TRBV6-3 to TRBJ1-4; maybe TRBD1 (6 bases). Deletions cut 7 bases from V and 6 bases from J, with 15 bases between. The CDR3 is 14 amino acids. Germline V CDR1 and CDR2: MNHEY, SVGEGT. The CDR3 nucleotides read TGTGCCAGCAACGACGGGGCAGGGGATGAAAAACTGTTTTTT. Residues: CASNDGAGDEKLFF.

This clonotype turned up a few times. The chain uses TRBV5-5 and TRBJ2-7; D not resolved. The CDR3 has 13 amino acids. Germline CDR1 and CDR2: SGHKS and YYEKEE (reference sequence). The germline V and J ends were trimmed by 7 bases and 7 bases, with 18 bases remaining between them. The CDR3 coding sequence is TGTGCCAGCGACCTGAACCCGGGTGGAGAGCAGTACTTC. Translating it yields CASDLNPGGEQYF.

This clonotype was picked up a small number of times. This chain connects TRBV7-2 to TRBJ1-4, with 7 bases aligning to TRBD1. Germline V gene sequence: CDR1 SGHTA, CDR2 FQGNSA. Losses at the gene ends were 1 base for V and 3 bases for J; bases not matched to a gene: 8. The CDR3 runs 17 residues. CDR3 in amino acids: CASSLDPGGYSNEKLFF. CDR3 nucleotide sequence: TGTGCCAGCAGCTTAGATCCAGGGGGATATTCTAATGAAAAACTGTTTTTT.

The chain joins TRBV5-6 to TRBJ2-3; 7 positions agree with TRBD2. V trimming: 2 bases; J trimming: 6 bases; junction bases outside the gene matches: 6. CDR1 is SGHDT, CDR2 YYEEEE, per germline. The CDR3 extends over 14 amino acids. DNA of the CDR3: TGTGCCAGCAGCTTCCGACGGCGGGGGGATACGCAGTATTTT. This translates into CASSFRRRGDTQYF.

This clonotype was seen a single time. V usage is TRBV16 and J usage is TRBJ1-5; D not certain. This CDR3 has 14 amino acids. Germline loops: CDR1 KGHSY, CDR2 FQNENV. The V and J ends lost 3 bases and 0 bases respectively, with 6 bases between them. The CDR3 loop is CASSQQNSNQPQHF. DNA for the CDR3: TGTGCCAGCAGCCAGCAGAATAGCAATCAGCCCCAGCATTTT.

The J gene is TRBJ2-7, the V gene TRBV12-3 or TRBV12-4; 8 positions match TRBD1. V shed 7 bases and J 1 base; nucleotides not matched to a gene: 9. This CDR3 contains 15 residues. CDR3 bases: TGTGCCAGCACCGCGGGCAGGGGGCTATCCTACGAGCAGTACTTC. It yields the protein CASTAGRGLSYEQYF.

This rearrangement joins TRBV19 to TRBJ1-2; TRBD1 is a possible D gene (5 bases). Per the germline V gene, CDR1 is LNHDA and CDR2 is SQIVND (reference sequence). The CDR3 sequence is 14 residues long. The V end was cut by 9 bases, the J end by 6 bases, with 20 bases between. The CDR3 here is CASRRGLAPHGYTF. CDR3 DNA sequence: TGTGCCAGCAGAAGGGGTTTGGCCCCCCATGGCTACACCTTC.

This clonotype was counted only a few times. V gene TRBV29-1 combines with J gene TRBJ2-6, with 8 positions matching TRBD1. The length of the CDR3 is 15 residues. V lost 3 bases, J lost 4 bases, and 5 bases stayed unmatched. The germline V gene has CDR1 SQVTM and CDR2 ANQGSEA. CDR3 DNA: TGCAGCGTTGAGGACAGGGTAACGGGGGCCAACGTCCTGACTTTC. Its protein is CSVEDRVTGANVLTF.

This clonotype came up a few times. The rearrangement joins TRBV5-1 to TRBJ2-5, with D perhaps matching TRBD2 (6 bases). The V and J ends lost 5 bases and 4 bases respectively, with 15 bases between them. The germline V gene encodes CDR1 SGHRS and CDR2 YFSETQ. The CDR3 extends over 14 amino acids. Here the CDR3 DNA reads TGCGCCAGCAGGTCCCCGGGGGTCGGAGAGACCCAGTACTTC. This codes for CASRSPGVGETQYF.

V gene TRBV7-3 combines with J gene TRBJ2-5, with TRBD1 as a possible D gene (5 bases). From germline, CDR1 is SGHTA and CDR2 FQGTGA. The CDR3 spans 15 residues. The ends were cut back, 5 bases at V and 1 base at J, with 14 bases in the middle. CDR3 in DNA: TGTGCCAGCAGCCCTGGGGCAGCACTCCAAGAGACCCAGTACTTC. This gives the protein CASSPGAALQETQYF.

The CDR3: CASRLANQETQYF. DNA for the CDR3: TGTGCCAGCAGGCTAGCGAACCAAGAGACCCAGTACTTC. The V gene is TRBV3-1, the J gene TRBJ2-5; possible D gene TRBD2, 6 bases. This CDR3 is built from 13 residues. The V gene lost 6 bases and the J gene lost 0 bases, with 8 bases spanning the gap. The germline V gene encodes CDR1 LGHDT and CDR2 YNNKEL (reference sequence).

The rearrangement links TRBV11-2 to TRBJ1-5; D may be TRBD1 (5 bases). Germline V gene data show CDR1 as SGHAT and CDR2 as FQNNGV. Trimming left V 0 bases short and J 7 bases short, with 7 bases between. The CDR3 length is 13 residues. CDR3 coding DNA: TGTGCCAGCAGCTTAGAGGGGGGACAGCCCCAGCATTTT. Its translation: CASSLEGGQPQHF. The full variable domain, rest sourced from reference TRBV11-2 and TRBJ1-5, is EAGVAQSPRYKIIEKRQSVAFWCNPISGHATLYWYQQILGQGPKLLIQFQNNGVVDDSQLPKDRFSAERLKGVDSTLKIQPAKLEDSAVYLCASSLEGGQPQHFGDGTRLSIL.

The rearrangement joins TRBV5-6 to TRBJ2-1; the D gene is possibly TRBD2 (6 bases). CDR1 SGHDT and CDR2 YYEEEE come from the germline V gene. This CDR3 is 16 amino acids long. Trimming removed 1 base from V and 4 bases from J, with 15 bases in between. The CDR3 nucleotides are TGTGCCAGCAGCTTGAGAGAAGCGGGTCAATACAATGAGCAGTTCTTC. Its protein is CASSLREAGQYNEQFF.